The entry that follows covers one T cell receptor beta chain sequence. Its antigen remains unidentified. The data stem from a study of radiotherapy plus CTLA-4 blockade in lung cancer. Findings of the study overall: Radiotherapy plus ipilimumab was followed by expansion in blood of tumor-derived TCR clones.

Profiling relied on immunoSEQ multiplex PCR, and the TCRdb table lists in-frame clones only, not all of them. The sample shows roughly 59,000 clones, about 72% of them seen only once. The sequence derives from a human donor with non-small cell lung cancer whose response to radiotherapy plus ipilimumab could not be evaluated. The sample here was peripheral blood, taken from a patient treated with radiotherapy plus ipilimumab.

CDR3 protein: CAWSMYGRAEQYF. In DNA, the CDR3 is TGTGCCTGGAGTATGTACGGGAGGGCCGAGCAGTACTTC. The chain carries TRBV30 and TRBJ2-5; 8 bases are a match to TRBD2. The better agreement between TRBJ2-7 and the DNA end casts doubt on the J call. CDR3 size: 13 residues. CDR1 GTSNPN and CDR2 SVGIG come from the germline V gene (reference sequence).